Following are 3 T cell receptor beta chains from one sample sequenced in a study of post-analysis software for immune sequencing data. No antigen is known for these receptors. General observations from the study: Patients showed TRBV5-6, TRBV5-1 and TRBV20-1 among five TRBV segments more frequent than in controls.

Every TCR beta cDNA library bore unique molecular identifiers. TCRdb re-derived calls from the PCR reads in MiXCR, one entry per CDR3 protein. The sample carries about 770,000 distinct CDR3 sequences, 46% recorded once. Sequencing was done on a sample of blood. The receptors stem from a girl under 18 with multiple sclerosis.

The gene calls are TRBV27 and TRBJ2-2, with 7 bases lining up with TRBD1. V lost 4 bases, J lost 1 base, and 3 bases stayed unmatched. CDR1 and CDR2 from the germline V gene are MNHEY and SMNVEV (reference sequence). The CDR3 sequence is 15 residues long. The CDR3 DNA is TGTGCCAGCAGTTCACAGGGGTTGAACACCGGGGAGCTGTTTTTT. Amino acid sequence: CASSSQGLNTGELFF.

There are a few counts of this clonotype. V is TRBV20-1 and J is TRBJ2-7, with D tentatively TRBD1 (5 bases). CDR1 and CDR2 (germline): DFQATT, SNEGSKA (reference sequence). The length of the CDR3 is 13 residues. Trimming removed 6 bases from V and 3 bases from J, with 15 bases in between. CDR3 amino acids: CSAPRQGFYEQYF. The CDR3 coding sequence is TGCAGTGCCCCCCGGCAGGGCTTCTACGAGCAGTACTTC.

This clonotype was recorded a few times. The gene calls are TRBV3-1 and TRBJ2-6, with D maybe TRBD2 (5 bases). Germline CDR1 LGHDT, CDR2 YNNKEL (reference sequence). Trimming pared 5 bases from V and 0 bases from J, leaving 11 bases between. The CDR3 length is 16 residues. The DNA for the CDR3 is TGTGCCAGCAGCTATGGACTGGGCTCTGGGGCCAACGTCCTGACTTTC. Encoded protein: CASSYGLGSGANVLTF.